Following are 20 T cell receptor beta chains from one sample sequenced in a study of blood T cell repertoires in COVID-19. Only in-frame clones appear in the TCRdb table, and some are missing; sequencing was by immunoSEQ multiplex PCR. Among around 330,000 clones listed, roughly nine tenths were seen once. The specimen was PBMCs or T cells enriched from blood (not recorded which). The receptor set was obtained from a man aged 60-69 years who had recovered from COVID-19.

The chain carries TRBV7-9 and TRBJ2-1, with 7 positions matching TRBD2. V was pared by 5 bases and J by 1 base, with 11 bases of the junction left unmatched. This CDR3 has 17 amino acids. Per the germline V gene, CDR1 is SEHNR and CDR2 is FQNEAQ (reference sequence). CDR3 DNA sequence: TGTGCCAGCAGCGCTCGTGGCGGGGAGGGTTCCTACAATGAGCAGTTCTTC. It yields the protein CASSARGGEGSYNEQFF.

The chain is built from TRBV5-5 and TRBJ2-2, with TRBD1 identical over 10 bases. The germline V gene has CDR1 SGHKS and CDR2 YYEKEE (reference sequence). V lost 4 bases and J lost 5; bases outside the gene matches: 11. The CDR3 is made up of 17 amino acids. This CDR3 reads CASSPDRGRSGTGELFF. The CDR3 coding sequence is TGTGCCAGCAGCCCAGACAGGGGGCGTTCGGGAACCGGGGAGCTGTTTTTT.

This clone has just a few counts. The chain joins TRBV7-2 to TRBJ2-1; D is possibly TRBD2 (6 bases). The V end was cut by 1 base, the J end by 3 bases, with 13 bases between. This CDR3 has 16 residues. Germline-derived CDR1 and CDR2 are SGHTA and FQGNSA. The DNA for the CDR3 is TGTGCCAGCAGCTTAGGCAGGGACTCAATCTACAATGAGCAGTTCTTC. Its translation is CASSLGRDSIYNEQFF.

This chain connects TRBV2 to TRBJ2-7; 7 positions agree with TRBD1. This CDR3 comprises 12 residues. V lost 7 bases to trimming and J lost 3 bases; unmatched junction nucleotides: 3. Germline V CDR1 and CDR2: SNHLY, FYNNEI. CDR3 region: CASTGQSYEQYF. Here the CDR3 DNA reads TGTGCCAGCACGGGACAGAGCTACGAGCAGTACTTC.

This clone appeared a single time. This sequence joins TRBV29-1 and TRBJ1-1; TRBD1 might be the D (5 bases). V was clipped by 3 bases and J by 5 bases, with 10 bases between them. CDR3 length equals 12 residues. Germline-derived CDR1 and CDR2 are SQVTM and ANQGSEA. This CDR3 reads CSVDKGRTEAFF. The CDR3 nucleotides read TGCAGCGTTGACAAGGGGCGGACTGAAGCTTTCTTT.

This chain links TRBV19 with TRBJ1-5, with D perhaps TRBD1 (5 bases). CDR1 and CDR2 (germline): LNHDA, SQIVND (reference sequence). CDR3 length equals 16 residues. The V end lost 7 bases, the J end lost 4 bases, and 20 bases lay between the germline ends. CDR3: CASTGGGIHPNQPQHF. CDR3 coding DNA: TGTGCCAGTACTGGGGGGGGTATACATCCTAATCAGCCCCAGCATTTT.

The CDR3, as DNA: TGTGCCAGCAGTTTACCCTTAGCGGGGAGCACTGAAGCTTTCTTT. Its translation is CASSLPLAGSTEAFF. The rearrangement joins TRBV28 to TRBJ1-1; no clear D gene. V was shortened by 2 bases and J by 4 bases, with 14 bases between the two germline ends. There are 15 residues in the CDR3. CDR1 MDHEN and CDR2 SYDVKM come from the germline V gene.

The V gene is TRBV6-5, the J gene TRBJ1-1, with 7 bases lining up with TRBD1. Germline V gene data show CDR1 as MNHEY and CDR2 as SVGAGI. Germline trimming cut 6 bases from V and 3 bases from J; bases unmatched to any gene: 4. The CDR3 totals 13 residues. The DNA for the CDR3 is TGTGCCAGCAGGACAGGGTTTGACACTGAAGCTTTCTTT. It translates to CASRTGFDTEAFF.

The CDR3 DNA follows: TGTGCCAGCAGCCAAGGGGGCGCATTAACCGGGGAGCTGTTTTTT. Translating gives CASSQGGALTGELFF. The V and J genes are TRBV7-9 and TRBJ2-2, with 7 bases lining up with TRBD1. Germline V gene lookup returns CDR1 SEHNR and CDR2 FQNEAQ (reference sequence). The CDR3 length is 15 residues. Trimming cost V 5 bases and J 5 bases; bases outside gene matches: 8.

This chain connects TRBV27 to TRBJ2-3; D may be TRBD2 (6 bases). CDR3 size: 14 residues. The germline V gene has CDR1 MNHEY and CDR2 SMNVEV (reference sequence). Trimming left V 5 bases short and J 14 bases short, with 23 bases between. The CDR3 loop is CASSQTQGLVATYF. The CDR3 DNA follows: TGTGCCAGCAGTCAGACCCAGGGACTTGTCGCGACGTATTTT.

This sequence joins TRBV10-3 and TRBJ2-6; 8 bases align to TRBD1. The CDR3 has 16 amino acids. V was pared by 6 bases and J by 0 bases, with 4 bases of the junction left unmatched. The V gene's germline CDR1 is ENHRY and CDR2 SYGVKD. The CDR3 region has the DNA TGTGCCATCAGATCAGGGGGCCCCTCTGGGGCCAACGTCCTGACTTTC. As protein: CAIRSGGPSGANVLTF.

V and J are TRBV11-2 and TRBJ1-6; D is ambiguous. The germline V and J ends were trimmed by 1 base and 0 bases, with 7 bases remaining between them. This CDR3 spans 16 amino acids. CDR1 and CDR2 from the germline V gene are SGHAT and FQNNGV. CDR3 coding DNA: TGTGCCAGCAGCTTAGTTCGGAGCTCCTATAATTCACCCCTCCACTTT. Translation gives CASSLVRSSYNSPLHF.

This clone has a handful of counts. The chain uses TRBV3-1 (or the pseudogene TRBV3-2) and TRBJ2-1; perhaps TRBD2 as D (6 bases). The CDR3 consists of 18 residues. Between the trimmed V and J ends, which lost 4 bases and 1 base, there was a span of 20 bases. Germline V lookup: CDR1 LGHDT, CDR2 YNNKEL (reference sequence). CDR3 sequence (DNA): TGTGCCAGCAGCCCACCGGTGCGGGGAGAGGGGTCCTACAATGAGCAGTTCTTC. It codes for CASSPPVRGEGSYNEQFF.

This rearrangement joins TRBV7-8 to TRBJ2-2, with D perhaps TRBD1 (5 bases). Per the germline V gene, CDR1 is SGHVS and CDR2 is FQNEAQ. The CDR3 is made up of 15 amino acids. Deletions cut 5 bases from V and 2 bases from J, with 12 bases between. The DNA for the CDR3 is TGTGCCAGCAGCCCCCGACAGACCAACACCGGGGAGCTGTTTTTT. Translation: CASSPRQTNTGELFF.

The chain employs TRBV5-1 and TRBJ2-6, with 7 bases identical to TRBD1. V shed 4 bases and J 4 bases; nucleotides not matched to a gene: 8. Germline CDR1 SGHRS, CDR2 YFSETQ. The CDR3 is 16 amino acids. DNA for the CDR3: TGCGCCAGCAGCACGACAGGGAGCTCGGGGGCCAACGTCCTGACTTTC. Protein: CASSTTGSSGANVLTF.

The chain is built from TRBV11-2 and TRBJ1-6; D possibly corresponds to TRBD1 (6 bases). This CDR3 spans 17 amino acids. CDR1 is SGHAT, CDR2 FQNNGV, per germline. The V end lost 8 bases, the J end lost 2 bases, and 19 bases lay between the germline ends. CDR3 region: CASPPGGGGTYNSPLHF. In DNA, the CDR3 is TGTGCCAGCCCCCCGGGGGGGGGCGGCACCTATAATTCACCCCTCCACTTT.

This sequence joins TRBV12-3 or TRBV12-4 and TRBJ1-2; a weak D match, TRBD1 (5 bases). This CDR3 comprises 13 residues. Trimming removed 8 bases at V and 5 bases at J, with 15 bases between. The CDR3 sequence is CASRVQGSYGYTF. CDR3 nucleotide sequence: TGTGCCAGCCGGGTGCAGGGAAGTTATGGCTACACCTTC.

The gene calls are TRBV11-3 and TRBJ2-6; TRBD1 aligns across 10 bases. The V segment lost 3 bases and the J segment 12 bases; nucleotides outside the gene matches: 2. Germline CDR1 reads SGHNT; CDR2 reads YENEEA. This CDR3 has 13 residues. The CDR3 sequence is CASSFRDRGVLTF. DNA of the CDR3: TGTGCCAGCAGCTTTAGGGACAGGGGCGTCCTGACTTTC. Based on the CDR3 plus reference TRBV11-3 and TRBJ2-6, the full variable domain is EAGVVQSPRYKIIEKKQPVAFWCNPISGHNTLYWYLQNLGQGPELLIRYENEEAVDDSQLPKDRFSAERLKGVDSTLKIQPAELGDSAVYLCASSFRDRGVLTFGAGSRLTVL.

V usage is TRBV19 and J usage is TRBJ2-7; 10 bases match TRBD1. There are 17 residues in the CDR3. Germline CDR1 is LNHDA and CDR2 is SQIVND (reference sequence). The V gene end was trimmed by 7 bases and the J gene end by 5 bases; junction bases not matched to a gene: 17. The CDR3 loop reads CASKRGTLGQGMDEQYF. In DNA, the CDR3 is TGTGCCAGTAAGAGGGGGACCTTGGGACAGGGGATGGACGAGCAGTACTTC. The variable domain in full, with the rest retrieved from reference TRBV19 and TRBJ2-7, is DGGITQSPKYLFRKEGQNVTLSCEQNLNHDAMYWYRQDPGQGLRLIYYSQIVNDFQKGDIAEGYSVSREKKESFPLTVTSAQKNPTAFYLCASKRGTLGQGMDEQYFGPGTRLTVT.

The chain combines TRBV30 with TRBJ2-7; TRBD2 might be the D (5 bases). The CDR3 is 11 amino acids. Trimming removed 6 bases from V and 5 bases from J, with 11 bases in between. CDR1 and CDR2 from the germline V gene are GTSNPN and SVGIG (reference sequence). For the CDR3, the DNA is TGTGCCTGCGACCGGGGAAACGAGCAGTACTTC. Amino acids: CACDRGNEQYF.